This TCR beta chain was captured in a study of blood T cell repertoires in COVID-19. Across the study: Acute and convalescent COVID-19 specimens originated in the United States, Italy and Spain. PBMCs, B-cell-depleted T cells, or T cells were the source of the cDNA or gDNA that made up the material.

Per the authors' pipeline: Amplification of reference gene primers provided the estimated nucleated cell counts. TCRdb's table, derived via immunoSEQ multiplex PCR, lists solely in-frame clones and lacks some. V, J and clone size are those of that table, while D and trimming were read from the DNA. The repertoire holds some 190,000 clones, with roughly nine tenths as singletons. Comment on this clone: The junction departs from the called germline gene at one end, perhaps through a read error.

Sequencing input: peripheral blood. The clonotype comes from a man aged 30 to 39 with acute or convalescent COVID-19.

CDR3 sequence: CASSLGGGQGLSPLHF. In DNA form, the CDR3 reads TGTGCCAGCAGTTTGGGAGGGGGACAGGGTCTGTCACCCCTCCACTTT. V gene TRBV5-4 combines with J gene TRBJ1-6, with 9 bases identical to TRBD1. Looked up from germline, CDR1 is SGHNT and CDR2 is YYREEE (reference sequence). The CDR3 has 16 residues.